Below, 29 T cell receptor beta chains from the same sample are listed, as sequenced in a study of cytomegalovirus exposure and HLA in healthy donors. The PCR ran on 60 Vbeta and 13 Jbeta primers. The method was immunoSEQ multiplex PCR; TCRdb's version includes in-frame clones alone and lacks a portion of them. The profile shows about 220,000 clones, approximately 82% of them singletons. The sample was PBMCs. These receptors all stem from a man younger than 30 in good health and CMV-seronegative.

The CDR3 nucleotides read TGTGCCAGCTTCGACACTCAGCAGTACTTC. Protein sequence: CASFDTQQYF. The rearrangement joins TRBV6-6 to TRBJ2-7; D is ambiguous. The CDR3 sequence is 10 residues long. V was pared by 8 bases and J by 8 bases, with 10 bases between. Germline values: CDR1 MNHNY, CDR2 SVGAGI (reference sequence).

The gene calls are TRBV2 and TRBJ2-3; 8 nucleotides line up with TRBD2. Germline V lookup: CDR1 SNHLY, CDR2 FYNNEI. V trimming: 6 bases; J trimming: 3 bases; junction bases outside the gene matches: 5. The CDR3 is made up of 14 amino acids. The CDR3 sequence is CASRPGLETDTQYF. CDR3 bases: TGTGCCAGCAGGCCGGGACTAGAGACAGATACGCAGTATTTT.

This sequence joins TRBV28 and TRBJ2-7; a possible D gene is TRBD2 (5 bases). The germline V gene has CDR1 MDHEN and CDR2 SYDVKM. V was clipped by 6 bases and J by 7 bases, with 13 bases between them. The CDR3 contains 12 residues. The CDR3 is CASRASTGEQYF. CDR3 in DNA: TGTGCCAGCAGGGCGTCCACGGGAGAGCAGTACTTC.

This clone was observed once. The chain recombines TRBV19 with TRBJ2-7; 8 positions agree with TRBD2. Germline CDR1 reads LNHDA; CDR2 reads SQIVND (reference sequence). J gave up 5 bases and V 9 bases, and 12 bases lay outside the gene matches. The CDR3 spans 14 residues. The chain's CDR3 is CASGRGRAPNEQYF. The CDR3 DNA reads TGTGCCAGCGGGAGGGGCAGAGCCCCCAACGAGCAGTACTTC. Supplemented by reference TRBV19 and TRBJ2-7, the full variable domain reads DGGITQSPKYLFRKEGQNVTLSCEQNLNHDAMYWYRQDPGQGLRLIYYSQIVNDFQKGDIAEGYSVSREKKESFPLTVTSAQKNPTAFYLCASGRGRAPNEQYFGPGTRLTVT.

The V call is TRBV5-8, the J call TRBJ1-2; D is unresolved. From germline, CDR1 is SGHTS and CDR2 YDEGEE. The ends were cut back, 6 bases at V and 6 bases at J, with 9 bases in the middle. The CDR3 extends over 11 amino acids. In nucleotides, the CDR3 is TGTGCCAGCACCTCCCTTCATGGCTACACCTTC. Residues: CASTSLHGYTF.

V usage is TRBV4-1 and J usage is TRBJ2-1, with 11 nucleotides matching TRBD1. Germline CDR1 is MGHRA and CDR2 is YSYEKL. J lost 8 bases, V lost 4 bases, and 7 bases had no gene match. The length of the CDR3 is 15 residues. The CDR3 region has the DNA TGCGCCAGCAGCCTCGGACAGGGGGCAAGCGATGAGCAGTTCTTC. Protein: CASSLGQGASDEQFF.

This rearrangement joins TRBV11-3 to TRBJ2-1; unclear D gene. CDR3 length equals 15 residues. V gave up 1 base and J gave up 0 bases, with 7 bases separating them. Looked up from germline, CDR1 is SGHNT and CDR2 is YENEEA. In DNA form, the CDR3 reads TGTGCCAGCAGCTTAGGCGAGAACTCCTACAATGAGCAGTTCTTC. This encodes CASSLGENSYNEQFF.

This clone was observed a handful of times. This chain uses TRBV5-6 with TRBJ2-2; D is unresolved. V lost 4 bases to trimming and J lost 4 bases, with 11 bases between them. CDR3 length: 14 amino acids. The V gene's germline CDR1 is SGHDT and CDR2 YYEEEE. CDR3 coding DNA: TGTGCCAGCAGCCTAGACGTCAGCACCGGGGAGCTGTTTTTT. This translates into CASSLDVSTGELFF.

This clone appeared a few times. The genes are TRBV6-1 and TRBJ2-5, with a possible D match to TRBD1 (6 bases). The assigned J gene may be wrong: the sequence end matches TRBJ2-7 better. CDR1 and CDR2 (germline): MNHNS, SASEGT. The CDR3 totals 14 residues. CDR3 sequence reads: CASNRGHNSYEQYF. The CDR3 DNA is TGTGCCAGCAATAGGGGACACAACTCCTACGAGCAGTACTTC.

On this clone: The same CDR3 is also encoded by other DNA sequences in this sample. The V call is TRBV5-6, the J call TRBJ2-7, with 10 positions matching TRBD1. The CDR3 extends over 14 amino acids. The junction had 4 bases not matched to a gene; V was cut back by 3 bases and J by 4 bases. Germline assignment: CDR1 SGHDT and CDR2 YYEEEE. The CDR3 protein is CASSSTGGGYEQYF. In DNA, the CDR3 is TGTGCCAGCAGCTCGACAGGGGGCGGGTACGAGCAGTACTTC.

The rearrangement links TRBV29-1 to TRBJ2-1, with D uncertain. Germline V gives CDR1 SQVTM, CDR2 ANQGSEA. CDR3 length: 15 amino acids. V dropped 4 bases and J dropped 0 bases, with 13 bases sitting between them. This CDR3 reads CSVGVSPSSYNEQFF. Written as DNA, the CDR3 is TGCAGCGTTGGAGTCTCCCCTTCCTCCTACAATGAGCAGTTCTTC.

The chain carries TRBV5-1 and TRBJ1-1; D is unclear. V was trimmed by 1 base and J by 1 base, leaving 5 bases between them. Per the germline V gene, CDR1 is SGHRS and CDR2 is YFSETQ. The CDR3 is made up of 13 amino acids. CDR3 in DNA: TGCGCCAGCAGCTTGCGGGAGAACACTGAAGCTTTCTTT. Its protein product is CASSLRENTEAFF.

A single count supports this clone. J is TRBJ2-7 and V is TRBV6-5; TRBD1 aligns across 9 bases. After removal of 8 bases from V and 6 bases from J, the junction contained 14 bases not matched to a gene. Germline values: CDR1 MNHEY, CDR2 SVGAGI. The CDR3 spans 15 residues. CDR3 DNA sequence: TGTGCCAGCCGAACGGTAGGGACAGGGAGTGCCGAGCAGTACTTC. Amino acid sequence: CASRTVGTGSAEQYF.

The gene calls are TRBV11-2 and TRBJ2-3, with 12 bases aligning to TRBD2. The CDR3 extends over 15 amino acids. The germline V gene encodes CDR1 SGHAT and CDR2 FQNNGV. The trim removed 5 bases at V and 4 bases at J, leaving 4 bases unmatched. The DNA for the CDR3 is TGTGCCAGCAGCGATCTAGCGGGAGGGGCAGATACGCAGTATTTT. Amino acids: CASSDLAGGADTQYF. The whole variable domain, filled in from reference TRBV11-2 and TRBJ2-3, reads EAGVAQSPRYKIIEKRQSVAFWCNPISGHATLYWYQQILGQGPKLLIQFQNNGVVDDSQLPKDRFSAERLKGVDSTLKIQPAKLEDSAVYLCASSDLAGGADTQYFGPGTRLTVL.

V usage is TRBV5-1 and J usage is TRBJ2-1; unclear D gene. The CDR3 has 15 amino acids. Germline values: CDR1 SGHRS, CDR2 YFSETQ. Trimming left V 2 bases short and J 2 bases short, with 11 bases between. Here the CDR3 DNA reads TGCGCCAGCAGCTTCCGACTGGTGCCCTACAATGAGCAGTTCTTC. The encoded protein is CASSFRLVPYNEQFF.

CDR3 sequence (DNA): TGTGCCAGCAGCTTAGGGAGTGAGCAGTTCTTC. Translated, it gives CASSLGSEQFF. V gene TRBV7-9 combines with J gene TRBJ2-1; D gene ambiguous. CDR3 size: 11 residues. Looked up from germline, CDR1 is SEHNR and CDR2 is FQNEAQ (reference sequence). Trimming left V 1 base short and J 9 bases short, with 4 bases between.

The rearrangement uses TRBV13 and TRBJ2-2, with TRBD2 as a possible D gene (6 bases). Germline V lookup: CDR1 PRHDT, CDR2 FYEKMQ (reference sequence). V was pared by 8 bases and J by 6 bases, with 25 bases between. The CDR3 runs 17 residues. DNA of the CDR3: TGTGCCAGCGGGGGATCCGGGACTTTCTCGTCAGCCGGGGAGCTGTTTTTT. Translating gives CASGGSGTFSSAGELFF. The variable domain in full, with the rest retrieved from reference TRBV13 and TRBJ2-2, is AAGVIQSPRHLIKEKRETATLKCYPIPRHDTVYWYQQGPGQDPQFLISFYEKMQSDKGSIPDRFSAQQFSDYHSELNMSSLELGDSALYFCASGGSGTFSSAGELFFGEGSRLTVL.

V is TRBV5-1 and J is TRBJ2-7; TRBD1 aligns across 8 bases. The germline CDR1 and CDR2 sequences are SGHRS and YFSETQ. The CDR3 runs to 13 residues. Germline trimming cut 2 bases from V and 4 bases from J; bases unmatched to any gene: 2. CDR3 sequence reads: CASSFGTGYEQYF. The CDR3 DNA is TGCGCCAGCAGCTTTGGGACAGGATACGAGCAGTACTTC.

The rearrangement uses TRBV19 and TRBJ1-5; a weak D match, TRBD1 (6 bases). This CDR3 region has 18 residues. The V gene's germline CDR1 is LNHDA and CDR2 SQIVND (reference sequence). Trimming left V 7 bases short and J 2 bases short, with 24 bases between. The CDR3 reads CASTSGAGALGGNQPQHF. In DNA, the CDR3 is TGTGCCAGTACCTCAGGGGCAGGTGCTTTAGGTGGCAATCAGCCCCAGCATTTT.

The chain combines TRBV5-1 with TRBJ1-4; perhaps TRBD1 as D (5 bases). Per germline, CDR1 SGHRS and CDR2 YFSETQ. This CDR3 is built from 14 residues. Trimming stripped 4 bases from V and 7 bases from J, with 14 bases between. CDR3 nucleotides: TGCGCCAGCAGCCCCGGGAGGGGTAGTGAAAAACTGTTTTTT. This codes for CASSPGRGSEKLFF. The variable domain in full, with the rest retrieved from reference TRBV5-1 and TRBJ1-4, is KAGVTQTPRYLIKTRGQQVTLSCSPISGHRSVSWYQQTPGQGLQFLFEYFSETQRNKGNFPGRFSGRQFSNSRSEMNVSTLELGDSALYLCASSPGRGSEKLFFGSGTQLSVL.

J is TRBJ2-7 and V is TRBV30, with 8 bases matching TRBD2. The germline V gene has CDR1 GTSNPN and CDR2 SVGIG (reference sequence). The CDR3 runs 14 residues. The junction had 7 bases not matched to a gene; V was cut back by 1 base and J by 5 bases. The CDR3 is CAWSGAGGPNEQYF. In DNA form, the CDR3 reads TGTGCCTGGAGTGGTGCGGGGGGCCCCAACGAGCAGTACTTC.

This chain joins TRBV30 and TRBJ2-3, with D hard to call. Germline V gene lookup returns CDR1 GTSNPN and CDR2 SVGIG (reference sequence). V dropped 2 bases and J dropped 2 bases, with 17 bases sitting between them. The length of the CDR3 is 16 residues. CDR3 DNA: TGTGCCTGGAGTCCCCCAACCCTAGGATTCACAGATACGCAGTATTTT. This gives the protein CAWSPPTLGFTDTQYF.

This clone was picked up one time. This sequence joins TRBV4-2 and TRBJ1-2, with TRBD1 matching over 10 bases. V lost 1 base, J lost 3 bases, and 2 bases stayed unmatched. Germline loops: CDR1 LGHNA, CDR2 YNFKEQ. This CDR3 is built from 15 residues. CDR3 loop: CASSQGQGADYGYTF. CDR3 bases: TGTGCCAGCAGCCAAGGACAGGGGGCGGACTATGGCTACACCTTC.

The genes are TRBV6-5 and TRBJ1-1; 8 bases are shared with TRBD1. Trimming removed 4 bases from V and 3 bases from J; junction bases left unmatched: 10. CDR3 size: 16 residues. From germline, CDR1 is MNHEY and CDR2 SVGAGI. The CDR3 here is CASSSTLMDRDTEAFF. The CDR3 DNA follows: TGTGCCAGCAGTTCTACTCTTATGGACAGGGACACTGAAGCTTTCTTT.

The V call is TRBV25-1, the J call TRBJ1-5; TRBD1 matches at 12 bases. After removal of 6 bases from V and 7 bases from J, the junction contained 13 bases not matched to a gene. Per the germline V gene, CDR1 is MGHDK and CDR2 is SYGVNS. The CDR3 contains 17 residues. The CDR3 here is CASSLRDRGRTRQPQHF. The CDR3 DNA reads TGTGCCAGCAGCCTCCGGGACAGGGGGCGCACACGGCAGCCCCAGCATTTT. Using reference TRBV25-1 and TRBJ1-5 for the parts outside the CDR3, the full variable domain is EADIYQTPRYLVIGTGKKITLECSQTMGHDKMYWYQQDPGMELHLIHYSYGVNSTEKGDLSSESTVSRIRTEHFPLTLESARPSHTSQYLCASSLRDRGRTRQPQHFGDGTRLSIL.

As concerns this clone: Other DNA sequences in the same sample also yield this CDR3. This rearrangement joins TRBV7-2 to TRBJ2-5; D gene unclear. CDR1 is SGHTA, CDR2 FQGNSA, per germline. V was shortened by 0 bases and J by 2 bases, with 4 bases between the two germline ends. The CDR3 is 13 residues long. This CDR3 is CASSLARQETQYF. The CDR3 nucleotides read TGTGCCAGCAGCTTAGCGAGGCAAGAGACCCAGTACTTC.

The genes are TRBV6-5 and TRBJ1-2, with 8 bases that match TRBD1. CDR1 and CDR2 (germline): MNHEY, SVGAGI. V shed 5 bases, J shed 8 bases, and the junction held 7 bases outside the gene matches. CDR3 length: 13 amino acids. The CDR3 nucleotides are TGTGCCAGCAGTCGCGGACAGGGAGGCGGCTACACCTTC. Translated, it gives CASSRGQGGGYTF.

The chain has TRBV9 and TRBJ2-7; 8 bases line up with TRBD2. This CDR3 has 16 residues. Germline values: CDR1 SGDLS, CDR2 YYNGEE. Trimming at V came to 4 bases and at J to 2 bases, leaving 11 bases not matched to a gene. Written as DNA, the CDR3 is TGTGCCAGCAGCCCCCCCGGAAGCGGGAGTACCTACGAGCAGTACTTC. Protein: CASSPPGSGSTYEQYF.

The genes are TRBV6-5 and TRBJ2-1; maybe TRBD1 (6 bases). Trimming shortened V by 5 bases and J by 14 bases, and 16 bases separated the two germline ends. The CDR3 loop spans 12 amino acids. Germline V gene sequence: CDR1 MNHEY, CDR2 SVGAGI. The CDR3 is CASSENRDTEFF. Written as DNA, the CDR3 is TGTGCCAGCAGTGAGAACCGGGACACGGAGTTCTTC.